A single T cell receptor beta chain is shown here with its context. Its matching antigen is unknown. The sample originates from a study of vaccination and CD4 T cells after COVID-19. Notes on the study in general: The study found that a median approximately 86% of reactive clones in convalescent patients appeared only post-vaccination.

CDR1 and CDR2 from the germline V gene are DFQATT and SNEGSKA (reference sequence). Trimming pared 6 bases from V and 1 base from J, leaving 10 bases between. This CDR3 is 13 amino acids long. Treatment reported: roughly 10-day PBMC culture with coronavirus spike peptide pools or control peptides (ViraFEST assay). For ViraFEST, peptide pools expanded antigen-specific T cells, after which the TCRs were sequenced. Isolation of CD4+ T cells by negative selection took place after around 9 days of culture. The study sequenced cultured CD4+ T cell DNA using the Oncomine TCR Beta short-read assay. TCRdb passed the PCR reads through MiXCR, listing each CDR3 protein once. The sample shows about 11,000 distinct CDR3 sequences, 60% to 80% of them seen only once.

Sequencing input: CD4+ T cells from blood, cultured in vitro. This receptor was identified in a human donor who had recovered from COVID-19. The V gene is TRBV20-1, the J gene TRBJ1-5; TRBD1 might be the D (5 bases). This chain's CDR3 is CSARGGSNQPQHF. The CDR3 DNA sequence: TGCAGTGCCCGGGGGGGGAGCAATCAGCCCCAGCATTTT.